The 31 T cell receptor beta chains presented below share a single source sample, sequenced in a study of blood T cell repertoires in COVID-19. TCRdb's table, derived via immunoSEQ multiplex PCR, lists solely in-frame clones and lacks some. The sample yields some 140,000 clones, 75% to 90% seen once. What was sequenced was peripheral blood. The receptors here all came from a man aged 50 to 59 with active COVID-19.

This clone was recorded only once. The V gene is TRBV5-8, the J gene TRBJ1-5; TRBD1 matches 8 bases. This CDR3 contains 15 residues. CDR1 is SGHTS, CDR2 YDEGEE, per germline. With V trimmed by 4 bases and J by 2 bases, 5 bases remained unmatched. CDR3 protein: CASSPQGAGNQPQHF. The CDR3 DNA reads as TGTGCCAGCAGCCCCCAGGGGGCTGGCAATCAGCCCCAGCATTTT.

The chain is built from TRBV29-1 and TRBJ2-5; 8 bases align to TRBD2. The V gene end was trimmed by 6 bases and the J gene end by 5 bases; junction bases not matched to a gene: 5. The V gene's germline CDR1 is SQVTM and CDR2 ANQGSEA. The CDR3 has 12 residues. The CDR3, as DNA: TGCAGCGTCGGGGGGGCCGAGGAGACCCAGTACTTC. Translated: CSVGGAEETQYF.

The chain has TRBV19 and TRBJ2-6; weak D call: TRBD2 (6 bases). Looked up from germline, CDR1 is LNHDA and CDR2 is SQIVND (reference sequence). The V end was cut by 8 bases, the J end by 1 base, with 18 bases between. The CDR3 length is 17 residues. The CDR3 DNA reads as TGTGCCAGTCGGGCATGGGAAGGGAGGTCTGGGGCCAACGTCCTGACTTTC. It yields the protein CASRAWEGRSGANVLTF.

V and J are TRBV7-9 and TRBJ1-1; 7 bases are shared with TRBD1. With 5 bases clipped from V and 2 bases from J, the junction kept 11 bases outside the gene matches. Germline V lookup: CDR1 SEHNR, CDR2 FQNEAQ (reference sequence). The CDR3 sequence is 16 residues long. The CDR3 DNA is TGTGCCAGCAGCCCTTATCTGGGACAGATTAACACTGAAGCTTTCTTT. Translated: CASSPYLGQINTEAFF.

V usage is TRBV3-1 (or the pseudogene TRBV3-2) and J usage is TRBJ2-5, with 8 nucleotides matching TRBD2. From germline, CDR1 is LGHDT and CDR2 YNNKEL (reference sequence). Trimming took 2 bases from V and 2 from J; bases not matched to a gene: 7. This CDR3 is 16 amino acids long. The CDR3 loop reads CASSQPYSGVQETQYF. In nucleotides, the CDR3 is TGTGCCAGCAGCCAACCCTATAGCGGGGTACAAGAGACCCAGTACTTC.

The gene calls are TRBV18 and TRBJ1-1; TRBD1 matches at 8 bases. The CDR3 is made up of 14 amino acids. The ends lost 5 bases at V and 2 bases at J; junction bases unmatched: 4. In germline, CDR1 is KGHSH, CDR2 LQKENI. CDR3 in amino acids: CASSNDRGNTEAFF. CDR3 bases: TGTGCCAGCTCAAACGACAGGGGCAACACTGAAGCTTTCTTT. The full variable domain, completed using reference TRBV18 and TRBJ1-1, is NAGVMQNPRHLVRRRGQEARLRCSPMKGHSHVYWYRQLPEEGLKFMVYLQKENIIDESGMPKERFSAEFPKEGPSILRIQQVVRGDSAAYFCASSNDRGNTEAFFGQGTRLTVV.

This clone is a singleton in its sample. The chain uses TRBV5-6 and TRBJ1-6; 7 bases match TRBD1. Trimming at V came to 5 bases and at J to 7 bases, leaving 12 bases not matched to a gene. The CDR3 is 16 residues long. Germline V lookup: CDR1 SGHDT, CDR2 YYEEEE. The CDR3 DNA sequence: TGTGCCAGCAGACTTGAAGGGACAGCACTCAATTCACCCCTCCACTTT. Protein: CASRLEGTALNSPLHF.

The V gene is TRBV18, the J gene TRBJ2-2; D perhaps matches TRBD2 (6 bases). The CDR3 has 15 amino acids. Germline V gene lookup returns CDR1 KGHSH and CDR2 LQKENI. Trimming removed 2 bases from V and 6 bases from J, with 13 bases in between. CDR3: CASSPSPGVAGELFF. In DNA form, the CDR3 reads TGTGCCAGCTCACCATCACCGGGGGTGGCCGGGGAGCTGTTTTTT.

The CDR3 nucleotides read TGTGCCAGCAGCGTGGGACTAGCAAGCACAGATACGCAGTATTTT. As protein: CASSVGLASTDTQYF. The rearrangement uses TRBV5-4 and TRBJ2-3; 9 positions match TRBD2. The CDR3 runs 15 residues. V shed 4 bases, J shed 0 bases, and the junction held 3 bases outside the gene matches. Germline values: CDR1 SGHNT, CDR2 YYREEE (reference sequence).

V is TRBV4-1 and J is TRBJ2-6; D is unresolved. The CDR3 is 18 residues long. Germline V gene data show CDR1 as MGHRA and CDR2 as YSYEKL. Trimming stripped 0 bases from V and 0 bases from J, with 12 bases between. The CDR3 is CASSQDWALSSGANVLTF. CDR3 sequence (DNA): TGCGCCAGCAGCCAAGATTGGGCGCTTAGCTCTGGGGCCAACGTCCTGACTTTC.

The V gene is TRBV21-1, the J gene TRBJ1-5; the D segment call TRBD1 is taken from the table without a DNA check. TRBV21-1 is noted as a pseudogene. The CDR3 covers 17 residues. DNA of the CDR3: TGTGCCAGCAGCACCTTCCGGACAGGGAATAGCAATCAGCCCCAGCATTTT. It codes for CASSTFRTGNSNQPQHF.

This clone turned up a few times. The CDR3 coding sequence is TGCGCCAGCAGCTTGGAGGACTACTTCACTGAAGCTTTCTTT. As protein: CASSLEDYFTEAFF. The chain uses TRBV5-1 and TRBJ1-1; D ambiguous. V lost 0 bases and J 4 bases, leaving 10 bases between the germline ends. This CDR3 contains 14 residues. CDR1 and CDR2 from the germline V gene are SGHRS and YFSETQ.

The chain carries TRBV7-3 and TRBJ2-1; 8 bases agree with TRBD2. In germline, CDR1 is SGHTA, CDR2 FQGTGA. The length of the CDR3 is 15 residues. V trimming: 0 bases; J trimming: 3 bases; junction bases outside the gene matches: 1. This chain's CDR3 is CASSLTRGVYNEQFF. The CDR3 nucleotides read TGTGCCAGCAGCTTAACGCGGGGGGTCTACAATGAGCAGTTCTTC.

The rearrangement uses TRBV29-1 and TRBJ2-3, with 11 bases identical to TRBD1. Looked up from germline, CDR1 is SQVTM and CDR2 is ANQGSEA. This CDR3 region has 15 residues. Trimming at V came to 3 bases and at J to 3 bases, leaving 5 bases not matched to a gene. The CDR3 sequence is CSVDWGDRGTDTQYF. In DNA form, the CDR3 reads TGCAGCGTTGACTGGGGGGACAGGGGGACAGATACGCAGTATTTT.

The gene calls are TRBV29-1 and TRBJ2-7; a weak D match, TRBD1 (5 bases). Germline V gives CDR1 SQVTM, CDR2 ANQGSEA. This CDR3 region has 13 residues. V lost 4 bases, J lost 2 bases, and 12 bases lay in between. Here the CDR3 reads CSVVSGFAYEQYF. The CDR3 DNA reads TGCAGCGTTGTCTCAGGGTTCGCCTACGAGCAGTACTTC.

The chain links TRBV27 to TRBJ2-1; 8 bases match TRBD2. V lost 1 base to trimming and J lost 4 bases; unmatched junction nucleotides: 6. Germline V gives CDR1 MNHEY, CDR2 SMNVEV (reference sequence). There are 16 residues in the CDR3. This chain's CDR3 is CASSLWARGGYNEQFF. The CDR3 nucleotides read TGTGCCAGCAGTTTATGGGCCCGCGGGGGGTACAATGAGCAGTTCTTC.

The chain recombines TRBV29-1 with TRBJ1-2, with 7 nucleotides matching TRBD1. The CDR3 has 13 amino acids. V was pared by 7 bases and J by 0 bases, with 5 bases of the junction left unmatched. In germline, CDR1 is SQVTM, CDR2 ANQGSEA. In nucleotides, the CDR3 is TGCAGCGCCATAACAGGGGCTAACTATGGCTACACCTTC. Its translation is CSAITGANYGYTF.

The rearrangement joins TRBV3-1 (or the pseudogene TRBV3-2) to TRBJ2-2, with a possible D match to TRBD2 (7 bases). V lost 6 bases, J lost 1 base, and 15 bases lay in between. The CDR3 runs 16 residues. Germline assignment: CDR1 LGHDT and CDR2 YNNKEL (reference sequence). CDR3 protein: CASRPAGALNTGELFF. As DNA, the CDR3 is TGTGCCAGCAGGCCTGCGGGGGCCTTGAACACCGGGGAGCTGTTTTTT.

The chain has TRBV2 and TRBJ2-5, with TRBD2 as a possible D gene (5 bases). V dropped 8 bases and J dropped 5 bases, with 18 bases sitting between them. The germline gives CDR1 SNHLY, CDR2 FYNNEI. The CDR3 is 14 amino acids. CDR3 region: CASGPPAGLETQYF. CDR3 DNA: TGTGCCAGCGGGCCGCCGGCGGGTTTGGAGACCCAGTACTTC.

This clone occurred once. The J gene is TRBJ2-1, the V gene TRBV3-1 (or the pseudogene TRBV3-2); 7 nucleotides align to TRBD2. Germline CDR1 reads LGHDT; CDR2 reads YNNKEL (reference sequence). V was pared by 0 bases and J by 0 bases, with 2 bases of the junction left unmatched. This CDR3 is built from 16 residues. The DNA for the CDR3 is TGTGCCAGCAGCCAAGATACGGGGGGCTCCTACAATGAGCAGTTCTTC. This sequence encodes CASSQDTGGSYNEQFF.

The chain is built from TRBV19 and TRBJ1-1, with 8 bases that match TRBD1. After removal of 6 bases from V and 6 bases from J, the junction contained 6 bases not matched to a gene. The CDR3 runs 13 residues. The germline V gene has CDR1 LNHDA and CDR2 SQIVND (reference sequence). CDR3 amino acids: CASRETGESEAFF. In DNA form, the CDR3 reads TGTGCCAGTAGGGAGACAGGGGAGTCTGAAGCTTTCTTT.

V gene TRBV29-1 combines with J gene TRBJ2-3; D perhaps matches TRBD2 (6 bases). V lost 3 bases to trimming and J lost 2 bases, with 12 bases between them. From germline, CDR1 is SQVTM and CDR2 ANQGSEA. The CDR3 spans 14 residues. CDR3 nucleotide sequence: TGCAGCGTTGAGGCGGGGCGACACACAGATACGCAGTATTTT. Translated, it gives CSVEAGRHTDTQYF.

The V gene is TRBV29-1, the J gene TRBJ1-1, with 8 bases fitting TRBD1. V was clipped by 1 base and J by 4 bases; unmatched bases: 5. Germline V gene sequence: CDR1 SQVTM, CDR2 ANQGSEA. The CDR3 has 14 amino acids. The DNA for the CDR3 is TGCAGCGTTGAAGGTCAGGGGGCAATCACTGAAGCTTTCTTT. As protein: CSVEGQGAITEAFF. Full variable domain (rest looked up from reference TRBV29-1 and TRBJ1-1): SAVISQKPSRDICQRGTSLTIQCQVDSQVTMMFWYRQQPGQSLTLIATANQGSEATYESGFVIDKFPISRPNLTFSTLTVSNMSPEDSSIYLCSVEGQGAITEAFFGQGTRLTVV.

The chain is built from TRBV6-5 and TRBJ1-1, with TRBD1 as a possible D gene (6 bases). Germline CDR1 reads MNHEY; CDR2 reads SVGAGI. The CDR3 runs 16 residues. V was cut by 1 base and J by 4 bases, with 16 bases left in between. CDR3 nucleotide sequence: TGTGCCAGCAGTTACTGGAGGGGGGGAGGGAGCACTGAAGCTTTCTTT. As protein: CASSYWRGGGSTEAFF.

The chain carries TRBV7-8 and TRBJ1-6, with 9 bases lining up with TRBD1. V shed 4 bases and J 8 bases; nucleotides not matched to a gene: 6. This CDR3 has 15 amino acids. Germline values: CDR1 SGHVS, CDR2 FQNEAQ. CDR3 coding DNA: TGTGCCAGCAGCTCCCGACAGGGGGAAGATTCACCCCTCCACTTT. As protein: CASSSRQGEDSPLHF. Combining the CDR3 with reference TRBV7-8 and TRBJ1-6 gives the whole variable domain GAGVSQSPRYKVAKRGQDVALRCDPISGHVSLFWYQQALGQGPEFLTYFQNEAQLDKSGLPSDRFFAERPEGSVSTLKIQRTQQEDSAVYLCASSSRQGEDSPLHFGNGTRLTVT.

This clone was counted only a few times. This rearrangement joins TRBV6-6 to TRBJ1-5, with D possibly TRBD1 on 5 matching bases. The CDR3 is 15 residues long. V dropped 10 bases and J dropped 4 bases, with 20 bases sitting between them. Germline CDR1 MNHNY, CDR2 SVGAGI (reference sequence). CDR3 nucleotides: TGTGCCACACAACCCTACCTGACAGCTAATCAGCCCCAGCATTTT. It translates to CATQPYLTANQPQHF.

The rearrangement uses TRBV4-2 and TRBJ2-2; D call uncertain. CDR3 length: 13 residues. V shed 3 bases and J shed 7 bases, with 9 bases lying between them. Germline CDR1 LGHNA, CDR2 YNFKEQ. The CDR3 DNA follows: TGTGCCAGCAGCCACCCCCCCGGCGGGGAGCTGTTTTTT. Translated: CASSHPPGGELFF.

This rearrangement joins TRBV3-1 (or the pseudogene TRBV3-2) to TRBJ1-5; 8 nucleotides line up with TRBD1. The CDR3 consists of 15 residues. V dropped 3 bases and J dropped 5; count of bases not matched to a gene: 6. Germline V CDR1 and CDR2: LGHDT, YNNKEL (reference sequence). This CDR3 reads CASSQTGAPYQPQHF. CDR3 nucleotides: TGTGCCAGCAGCCAGACAGGGGCTCCATATCAGCCCCAGCATTTT.

This sequence joins TRBV6-5 and TRBJ2-5; 8 bases map to TRBD2. J lost 1 base, V lost 7 bases, and 5 bases had no gene match. CDR1 is MNHEY and CDR2 is SVGAGI in the germline V gene. The CDR3 has 14 amino acids. This CDR3 reads CASTPGGPQETQYF. CDR3 DNA: TGTGCCAGCACCCCGGGGGGGCCCCAAGAGACCCAGTACTTC.

The chain joins TRBV6-5 to TRBJ1-2, with D perhaps matching TRBD1 (5 bases). The V end lost 6 bases, the J end lost 7 bases, and 18 bases lay between the germline ends. The CDR3 contains 14 residues. Per germline, CDR1 MNHEY and CDR2 SVGAGI. The CDR3 DNA follows: TGTGCCAGCAGCCCCGGCAGGGATTATGGTGGCTACACCTTC. This encodes CASSPGRDYGGYTF.

V gene TRBV6-5 combines with J gene TRBJ2-7; 8 nucleotides agree with TRBD2. Germline CDR1 is MNHEY and CDR2 is SVGAGI. This CDR3 comprises 14 residues. V lost 7 bases and J lost 7; bases outside the gene matches: 12. The CDR3 here is CASKLAVSPREQYF. The CDR3 DNA sequence: TGTGCCAGCAAACTAGCGGTCTCCCCCCGGGAGCAGTACTTC.